A selection of T cell receptor beta chains follows, all from one sample in a study of identical twins. A single record per CDR3 protein comes from TCRdb applying MiXCR to the 5' RACE reads. The sample lists 350,000 to 400,000 distinct CDR3 sequences; approximately 8.7% were seen once. What was sequenced was naive T cells sorted from blood. The receptors stem from a woman aged 45-59 years in good health. CDR3s include the opening cysteine and the closing phenylalanine or tryptophan. Each record gives: D gene, J gene, V gene, CDR3 protein. The D gene is left open where the match is weak.

>.|TRBJ2-1|TRBV5-1
CASSASDNEQFF
>TRBD1|TRBJ1-4|TRBV6-6
CASSQAGQGAEKLFF
>TRBD1|TRBJ2-2|TRBV5-5
CASRYGTGGNGELFF
>TRBD2|TRBJ2-2|TRBV7-6
CASSLGLLAGTGELFF
>.|TRBJ1-2|TRBV30
CAWSVGNLYGYTF
>.|TRBJ2-2|TRBV7-6
CASSLGVKGFTGELFF
>.|TRBJ2-5|TRBV28
CASLRGLETQYF
>.|TRBJ2-6|TRBV5-1
CASSLGQSGANVLTF
>.|TRBJ1-1|TRBV7-8
CASSFAGKNTEAFF
>.|TRBJ2-5|TRBV3-1
CASSQGVAGRQETQYF
>TRBD2|TRBJ2-7|TRBV7-2
CASSYAGGPYEQYF
>.|TRBJ2-7|TRBV7-9
CASSPRLGERVYEQYF
>.|TRBJ2-3|TRBV5-1
CASGHPAGDTQYF
>.|TRBJ2-3|TRBV11-2
CASGGTDTQYF
>TRBD2|TRBJ2-1|TRBV29-1
CSVPQGLAGMNNEQFF
>.|TRBJ2-7|TRBV27
CASSLGVFYEQYF
>.|TRBJ2-5|TRBV4-1
CASSYRSPDGTQYF
>.|TRBJ2-3|TRBV27
CASSLGAVRTDTQYF
>.|TRBJ1-1|TRBV12-3/TRBV12-4
CASSLVREAFF
>.|TRBJ1-1|TRBV7-9
CASSSTPQVGAFF
>.|TRBJ2-2|TRBV6-5
CASSRLAPDTGELFF
>.|TRBJ2-5|TRBV20-1
CSARAPRGEATQYF
>.|TRBJ2-1|TRBV3-1
CASSLRSAGSSYNEQFF
>TRBD1|TRBJ2-3|TRBV6-5
CASSLTGTGKTDTQYF
>TRBD2|TRBJ2-5|TRBV10-3
CAISPGLARETQYF
>.|TRBJ2-7|TRBV10-2
CASSDFPPGSEQYF
>TRBD1|TRBJ2-7|TRBV5-5
CASSLGGTGGYEQYF
>.|TRBJ2-2|TRBV7-2
CASSSVVGTGELFF
>.|TRBJ1-1|TRBV5-1
CASSIAGAGTEAFF
>.|TRBJ1-4|TRBV20-1
CSARVPGVEKLFF
>TRBD2|TRBJ2-7|TRBV5-6
CASSLGSGSYEQYF
>TRBD2|TRBJ2-1|TRBV12-3/TRBV12-4
CASSSALAVLGNEQFF
>.|TRBJ2-5|TRBV11-2
CASSLDFRAETQYF
>TRBD2|TRBJ2-3|TRBV7-6
CASSLGLAGGPSDTQYF
>TRBD2|TRBJ2-3|TRBV27
CASQTSREGGDTQYF
>TRBD2|TRBJ2-1|TRBV5-1
CASSLWTSDHNEQFF
>TRBD2|TRBJ2-1|TRBV12-3/TRBV12-4
CASSFGTSVRNEQFF
>.|TRBJ2-3|TRBV18
CASSPRTRVADTQYF
>.|TRBJ1-1|TRBV14
CASSRTIMNTEAFF
>.|TRBJ2-1|TRBV5-1
CASSDDPAGESDEQFF
>TRBD1|TRBJ2-4|TRBV25-1
CASSGQGTKNIQYF
>TRBD2|TRBJ2-1|TRBV20-1
CSARDLGAGGYNEQFF
>.|TRBJ2-4|TRBV12-3/TRBV12-4
CASSPGAGNIQYF
>.|TRBJ2-5|TRBV11-2
CASSLSSVKIQETQYF
>TRBD2|TRBJ2-2|TRBV12-3/TRBV12-4
CASSISGRGTGELFF
>.|TRBJ2-1|TRBV19
CASSIGGSHNEQFF
>.|TRBJ1-3|TRBV2
CASKETAYSGNTIYF